This T cell receptor (beta chain) was captured by sequencing in a study of blood T cell repertoires in COVID-19. Study-level information: Some COVID-19 samples were acute and others convalescent; all came from the United States, Italy and Spain. Sample material is recorded as cDNA or gDNA derived from T cells, B-cell-depleted T cells, or PBMCs.

How the authors handled the data: Scientists estimated how many nucleated cells there were by amplifying reference gene primers. Measured with immunoSEQ multiplex PCR; TCRdb has only the in-frame clones, and not every one. V, J and clone size derive from that table, while D and trimming were established from the DNA sequence. The table includes approximately 22,000 clones, 70% to 90% detected once. The CDR3 runs 16 residues. Germline V gene lookup returns CDR1 PRHDT and CDR2 FYEKMQ (reference sequence). V lost 5 bases and J lost 2, with 18 bases in between. The sequenced sample consisted of peripheral blood. The sequence derives from a woman in her seventies with COVID-19, enrolled during active disease. V usage is TRBV13 and J usage is TRBJ1-1; a possible D gene is TRBD1 (5 bases). DNA of the CDR3: TGTGCCAGCAGCCATAATCCCCCCGACAGAAACACTGAAGCTTTCTTT. Translating it yields CASSHNPPDRNTEAFF.